Below, 2 T cell receptor beta chains from the same sample are listed, as sequenced in a study of T cells after yellow fever vaccination. TCRdb re-derived calls from the 5' RACE reads in MiXCR, one entry per CDR3 protein. The sample contains around 120,000 distinct CDR3 sequences, roughly 7.9% of which appear only once. This specimen was CD4+ T cells sorted from PBMCs, taken approximately 40 days after the first yellow fever vaccination. These receptors came from a man in his late teens or twenties who received the YFV17D yellow fever vaccine.

This clonotype was counted at least ten times. The V and J genes are TRBV3-1 and TRBJ2-7; D may be TRBD1 (5 bases). Trimming took 0 bases from V and 5 from J, leaving 17 bases between them. Germline V CDR1 and CDR2: LGHDT, YNNKEL (reference sequence). This CDR3 comprises 16 residues. CDR3 residues: CASSQEGLYHTDEQYV. For the CDR3, the DNA is TGTGCCAGCAGCCAAGAGGGGCTATACCACACAGACGAGCAGTACGTC.

There are many counts of this clonotype. The J gene is TRBJ1-2, the V gene TRBV29-1; D is undetermined. The germline gives CDR1 SQVTM, CDR2 ANQGSEA. The germline V and J ends were trimmed by 4 bases and 6 bases, with 18 bases remaining between them. The CDR3 sequence is 14 residues long. The CDR3 nucleotides are TGCAGCGTTGGAGAGGACCAAACGCTCGATGGCTACACCTTC. Translated: CSVGEDQTLDGYTF.